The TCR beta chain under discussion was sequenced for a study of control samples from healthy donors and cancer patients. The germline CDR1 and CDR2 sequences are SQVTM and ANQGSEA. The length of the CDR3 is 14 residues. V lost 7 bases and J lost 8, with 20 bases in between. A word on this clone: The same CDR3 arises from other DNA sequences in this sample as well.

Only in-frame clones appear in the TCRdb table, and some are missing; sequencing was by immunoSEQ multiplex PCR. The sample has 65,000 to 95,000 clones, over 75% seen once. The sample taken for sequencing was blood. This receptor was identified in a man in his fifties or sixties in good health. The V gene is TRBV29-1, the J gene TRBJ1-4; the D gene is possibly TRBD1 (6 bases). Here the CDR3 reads CSGRGGEGGEKLFF. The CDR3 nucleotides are TGCAGCGGACGAGGGGGGGAGGGAGGGGAAAAACTGTTTTTT.